The 14 T cell receptor beta chains presented below share a single source sample, sequenced in a study of blood T cell repertoires in COVID-19. Libraries were prepared by immunoSEQ multiplex PCR; TCRdb keeps only in-frame clonotypes and omits some of them. The sample yields over 200,000 clones, 75% to 90% seen once. Sample: peripheral blood. These receptors originate from a man younger than 40 who had recovered from COVID-19.

The rearrangement links TRBV5-4 to TRBJ2-7, with TRBD1 matching 11 bases. Germline V CDR1 and CDR2: SGHNT, YYREEE (reference sequence). After removal of 5 bases from V and 3 bases from J, the junction contained 7 bases not matched to a gene. CDR3 length: 15 amino acids. In nucleotides, the CDR3 is TGTGCCAGCAGTCTTCCTGGGACAGGGGGCTACGAGCAGTACTTC. This encodes CASSLPGTGGYEQYF.

The chain joins TRBV7-2 to TRBJ2-1, with 10 positions matching TRBD2. V shed 3 bases and J 3 bases; nucleotides not matched to a gene: 2. The germline CDR1 and CDR2 sequences are SGHTA and FQGNSA. CDR3 size: 15 residues. DNA of the CDR3: TGTGCCAGCAGCTTCAGCGGGGGGGTCTACAATGAGCAGTTCTTC. The encoded protein is CASSFSGGVYNEQFF.

The rearrangement uses TRBV11-2 and TRBJ2-7; TRBD1 matches 7 bases. This CDR3 spans 15 amino acids. Losses at the gene ends were 4 bases for V and 0 bases for J; bases not matched to a gene: 6. CDR1 and CDR2 from the germline V gene are SGHAT and FQNNGV. The CDR3 protein is CASSSTGASSYEQYF. The CDR3 DNA reads as TGTGCCAGCAGCTCCACAGGGGCTAGCTCCTACGAGCAGTACTTC.

This sequence joins TRBV6-6 and TRBJ2-7; D possibly uses TRBD1 or TRBD2 (6 bases each). The CDR3 sequence is 13 residues long. Between the trimmed V and J ends, which lost 7 bases and 6 bases, there was a span of 16 bases. Germline V gene data show CDR1 as MNHNY and CDR2 as SVGAGI (reference sequence). The CDR3 loop is CASNRGPDSEQYF. In DNA form, the CDR3 reads TGTGCCAGCAATCGGGGGCCGGATTCCGAGCAGTACTTC.

CDR3 loop: CASSPPTGNMNTEAFF. In DNA form, the CDR3 reads TGTGCCAGCTCACCACCGACAGGTAATATGAACACTGAAGCTTTCTTT. This chain links TRBV18 with TRBJ1-1; the D gene is possibly TRBD1 (6 bases). There are 16 residues in the CDR3. The ends were cut back, 0 bases at V and 0 bases at J, with 11 bases in the middle. Germline V CDR1 and CDR2: KGHSH, LQKENI. The whole variable domain, filled in from reference TRBV18 and TRBJ1-1, reads NAGVMQNPRHLVRRRGQEARLRCSPMKGHSHVYWYRQLPEEGLKFMVYLQKENIIDESGMPKERFSAEFPKEGPSILRIQQVVRGDSAAYFCASSPPTGNMNTEAFFGQGTRLTVV.

V and J are TRBV7-2 and TRBJ2-5; TRBD2 matches 11 bases. V shed 9 bases and J 5 bases; nucleotides not matched to a gene: 5. The CDR3 consists of 13 residues. The germline V gene has CDR1 SGHTA and CDR2 FQGNSA. Here the CDR3 DNA reads TGTGCCAGTAGCGGGGGGGCCAGGGAGACCCAGTACTTC. This codes for CASSGGARETQYF.

The chain uses TRBV24-1 and TRBJ1-2, with D uncertain. The CDR3 has 11 amino acids. V was pared by 7 bases and J by 8 bases, with 10 bases between. Germline V gives CDR1 KGHDR, CDR2 SFDVKD. The CDR3 DNA reads TGTGCCACCAGGGGAGTCGAGGGCTACACCTTC. This sequence encodes CATRGVEGYTF.

This sequence joins TRBV7-6 and TRBJ1-6, with a possible D match to TRBD1 (5 bases). Germline V gene lookup returns CDR1 SGHVS and CDR2 FNYEAQ. Trimming cost V 5 bases and J 0 bases, with 14 bases left between them. This CDR3 region has 17 residues. CDR3 residues: CASSTQAPSSYNSPLHF. The CDR3 DNA reads TGTGCCAGCAGCACACAGGCCCCTAGCTCCTATAATTCACCCCTCCACTTT.

The CDR3 loop is CASSSLLAAQQETQYF. CDR3 bases: TGCGCCAGCAGCTCCCTACTAGCGGCCCAACAAGAGACCCAGTACTTC. The chain combines TRBV5-1 with TRBJ2-5, with 8 bases lining up with TRBD2. Germline CDR1 is SGHRS and CDR2 is YFSETQ. V shed 3 bases, J shed 2 bases, and the junction held 9 bases outside the gene matches. The CDR3 totals 16 residues. Full variable domain (outside the CDR3, taken from reference TRBV5-1 and TRBJ2-5): KAGVTQTPRYLIKTRGQQVTLSCSPISGHRSVSWYQQTPGQGLQFLFEYFSETQRNKGNFPGRFSGRQFSNSRSEMNVSTLELGDSALYLCASSSLLAAQQETQYFGPGTRLLVL.

Only a few counts were recorded for this clone. The V and J genes are TRBV20-1 and TRBJ2-7, with a tentative D call TRBD1 (6 bases). This CDR3 contains 11 residues. Germline CDR1 DFQATT, CDR2 SNEGSKA (reference sequence). The germline V and J ends were trimmed by 6 bases and 0 bases, with 6 bases remaining between them. CDR3 protein: CSADSSYEQYF. In DNA form, the CDR3 reads TGCAGTGCGGACAGCTCCTACGAGCAGTACTTC.

This chain connects TRBV29-1 to TRBJ1-1; tentatively, D is TRBD1 (5 bases). CDR3 length: 13 residues. From germline, CDR1 is SQVTM and CDR2 ANQGSEA. The V gene lost 4 bases and the J gene lost 4 bases, with 13 bases spanning the gap. The CDR3 coding sequence is TGCAGCGTTGTAAGGGGTACGGGCACTGAAGCTTTCTTT. This sequence encodes CSVVRGTGTEAFF.

V and J are TRBV29-1 and TRBJ1-3, with D unresolved. Trimming took off 6 bases at V and 0 bases at J, with 21 bases between the two ends. The CDR3 has 17 amino acids. Germline CDR1 SQVTM, CDR2 ANQGSEA. The CDR3 nucleotides read TGCAGCGTCGGCGGAATTCTGACTGCCCGCTCTGGAAACACCATATATTTT. This encodes CSVGGILTARSGNTIYF.

The genes are TRBV18 and TRBJ1-5; 9 bases match TRBD1. V was clipped by 4 bases and J by 0 bases; unmatched bases: 7. CDR3 length: 17 amino acids. Germline assignment: CDR1 KGHSH and CDR2 LQKENI. In DNA, the CDR3 is TGTGCCAGCTCACGGGAACAGGGGGCCTATAGCAATCAGCCCCAGCATTTT. This codes for CASSREQGAYSNQPQHF.

The gene calls are TRBV5-5 and TRBJ2-3; D unresolved. The CDR3 spans 15 residues. Trimming removed 0 bases at V and 3 bases at J, with 11 bases between. Germline CDR1 and CDR2: SGHKS and YYEKEE (reference sequence). The chain's CDR3 is CASSLDRFSTDTQYF. In nucleotides, the CDR3 is TGTGCCAGCAGCTTGGACAGATTTAGTACAGATACGCAGTATTTT.